The 6 T cell receptor beta chains below were found in one sample sequenced in a study of cytomegalovirus exposure and HLA in healthy donors. The PCR ran on 60 Vbeta and 13 Jbeta primers. Only in-frame clones appear in the TCRdb table, and some are missing; sequencing was by immunoSEQ multiplex PCR. The data hold around 210,000 clones, with about 76% observed a single time. The sequenced material came from PBMCs. All receptors come from a male donor in good health and CMV-seropositive.

This chain joins TRBV4-1 and TRBJ2-3, with D possibly TRBD2 on 6 matching bases. The CDR3 runs to 19 residues. V lost 0 bases and J 0 bases, leaving 19 bases between the germline ends. CDR1 MGHRA and CDR2 YSYEKL come from the germline V gene. CDR3: CASSQDLEQRRASTDTQYF. DNA of the CDR3: TGCGCCAGCAGCCAAGATCTAGAACAGAGGAGGGCTAGCACAGATACGCAGTATTTT.

The rearrangement joins TRBV5-1 to TRBJ2-6; 7 nucleotides align to TRBD1. Germline loops: CDR1 SGHRS, CDR2 YFSETQ. The CDR3 spans 13 residues. V lost 0 bases, J lost 13 bases, and 4 bases stayed unmatched. This chain's CDR3 is CASSLVAGGVLTF. In DNA form, the CDR3 reads TGCGCCAGCAGCTTGGTGGCAGGGGGTGTCCTGACTTTC.

This rearrangement joins TRBV6-1 to TRBJ1-5; 9 bases agree with TRBD1. CDR1 MNHNS and CDR2 SASEGT come from the germline V gene. The CDR3 spans 15 residues. After removal of 4 bases from V and 3 bases from J, the junction contained 4 bases not matched to a gene. The CDR3 is CASSAGTGNNQPQHF. The CDR3 DNA is TGTGCCAGCAGTGCCGGGACAGGGAACAATCAGCCCCAGCATTTT.

Here the CDR3 DNA reads TGTGCCAGCAGGTACGGACAGGGAGGCGAGCAGTACTTC. Translation gives CASRYGQGGEQYF. V and J are TRBV7-2 and TRBJ2-5, with 8 bases that match TRBD1. The DNA end is more similar to TRBJ2-7, so the J call may be wrong. CDR1 and CDR2 (germline): SGHTA, FQGNSA. This CDR3 has 13 amino acids.

This chain links TRBV7-2 with TRBJ2-3; TRBD2 matches at 7 bases. In germline, CDR1 is SGHTA, CDR2 FQGNSA. Losses at the gene ends were 2 bases for V and 6 bases for J; bases not matched to a gene: 8. This CDR3 contains 15 residues. CDR3 DNA: TGTGCCAGCAGCTTATCGAACGGGGGGTGGGATACGCAGTATTTT. Encoded protein: CASSLSNGGWDTQYF.

The table lists this clone with a few counts. V gene TRBV23-1 combines with J gene TRBJ1-6; D gene ambiguous. TRBV23-1 is known as an ORF, though its function is uncertain. This CDR3 is 10 amino acids long. The germline V and J ends were trimmed by 8 bases and 9 bases, with 5 bases remaining between them. As DNA, the CDR3 is TGCGCCAGCGGCTCTTCACCCCTCCACTTT. It codes for CASGSSPLHF.